This T cell receptor beta chain was captured by sequencing in a study of blood T cell repertoires in COVID-19. Background on the study: COVID-19 samples, acute and convalescent, were from the United States, Italy and Spain. In each case, the material was cDNA or gDNA derived from T cells, B-cell-depleted T cells, or PBMCs.

Clones were sequenced by immunoSEQ multiplex PCR, and TCRdb holds only the in-frame ones, with some missing. The table has approximately 89,000 clones, about 77% seen once. The Seattle site enrolled patients during active infection and followed them longitudinally. This clone was counted a few times. This CDR3 spans 15 amino acids. V lost 6 bases and J lost 4; bases outside the gene matches: 12. Germline V CDR1 and CDR2: MGHDK, SYGVNS. Sequences were obtained from peripheral blood. The clonotype comes from a man aged 70 or older with COVID-19, enrolled during active disease. The chain couples TRBV25-1 to TRBJ2-7; 7 bases agree with TRBD1. The DNA of the CDR3 is TGTGCCAGCAGCCCGTTACAGGGACAGCCGTACGAGCAGTACTTC. This encodes CASSPLQGQPYEQYF.